This TCR beta chain comes out of a study of blood T cell repertoires in COVID-19 (dated by TCRdb to 2020 to 2021). For context, the study as a whole: Samples covering the acute and convalescent phases of COVID-19 were provided by collaborators in the United States, Italy and Spain. The material from the prospective study consisted of cDNA or gDNA derived from T cells, B-cell-depleted T cells, or PBMCs. Subjects who had been exposed to COVID-19, were actively infected with it, or had recovered from it provided the deeply sampled blood TCRbeta repertoires that made up the dataset. The repertoires were released in a freely available public database meant as a resource for research on the immune response to SARS-CoV-2. Samples came from the ongoing ImmuneRACE study (first 160 participants) plus 1,254 subjects from 6 global collaborators. The sample metadata nearly always contained a de-identified subject ID, COVID-19 status, age in years and sex. HLA class I and class II types, where available, came from metadata supplied by the sample provider rather than from assay-based typing.

TCRbeta CDR3 regions were amplified from genomic DNA using the immunoSEQ Assay, a bias-controlled multiplex PCR. The study's processing was this. The number of nucleated cells in each sample was estimated by amplification of reference gene primers within the assay. To quantify the absolute abundance of each unique TCRbeta CDR3 rearrangement, sequence reads were collapsed and filtered. For each sample, productive Simpson clonality was calculated as the square root of Simpson's diversity index across productive rearrangements. Sourced from immuneACCESS, this table was stored by TCRdb with only in-frame sequences that have V and J called. A share of the clones is absent; for the studies checked, an unresolved V gene accounts for under half, and the remainder has no known explanation. V and J calls and clone size are given by that table; D and trimming were obtained from the DNA. This sample lists 60,000 or so clones; over 75% were detected once. Approximately 3.5% of the sample is taken by the ten largest.

From the cysteine through the phenylalanine, the CDR3 covers 13 amino acids. Only the CDR3 portion is preserved as DNA: 39 bases, with reading frame beginning at the first base. V drops 0 bases and J drops 6 bases, leaving 9 bases in between. Based on the germline V gene, the CDR1 and CDR2 sequences are SGHDT and YYEEEE. The collaborating institutions used their own protocols to collect whole blood in K2EDTA tubes. For TCRbeta analysis, collaborators shipped samples as frozen whole blood, isolated PBMCs, or DNA extracted from either of those sample types. Study-wide findings and limitations: Clinical and demographic metadata were provided uncurated, with the amount varying by source and participant.

Comments on this clone: Its antigen is currently not known. Per-nucleotide qualities are absent, and no much larger clonotype sits a single base away.

The source of this sequence is a woman at least 80 years old with acute or convalescent COVID-19. The sequenced sample consisted of peripheral blood. The rearrangement combines TRBV5-6 with TRBJ1-1; no D gene is confidently identified. The CDR3 region: CASSLAQYAEAFF. The sequenced DNA: TGTGCCAGCAGCTTGGCGCAGTACGCTGAAGCTTTCTTT.